This T cell receptor beta chain was documented in a study of T cell responses to AZD1222 COVID-19 vaccine. About this clone itself: The antigen remains unidentified.

The data were produced by immunoSEQ multiplex PCR, yet TCRdb's version contains in-frame clones alone and is incomplete. The profile shows fewer than 150,000 clones, 90% of them singletons. Per germline, CDR1 MNHEY and CDR2 SVGAGI. The CDR3 runs to 13 residues. The V and J ends lost 6 bases and 11 bases, in that order; junction bases with no gene match: 10. Study results and limitations: Spike-specific TCR depth and breadth grew after two AZD1222 doses. Females made up more of the donors, who were largely white British, and clonal diversity may have come out too low. Scientists sampled the repertoires only once the peak T cell response had passed.

The receptor was derived from an adult in good health. Sequenced material: peripheral blood, taken on day 0 of AZD1222 vaccination. This chain joins TRBV6-5 and TRBJ2-5; the match to TRBD2 covers 9 bases. CDR3 loop: CASSPGLAVTQYF. CDR3 nucleotides: TGTGCCAGCAGCCCGGGACTAGCAGTGACTCAGTACTTC.